Here is one T cell receptor beta chain with its context. The sample is drawn from a study of blood T cells in healthy people across ages. As for the study in general: Per two T cells, template switching captured roughly one barcoded beta molecule.

A sample-barcoded 5' primer and a J-beta primer mix were used in a second PCR of about 7 to 12 cycles. TCRdb reprocessed the 5' RACE reads via MiXCR and lists one record per CDR3 protein. The sample contains more than 900,000 distinct CDR3 sequences, 25% to 35% of which appear only once. The CDR3 loop spans 13 amino acids. Looked up from germline, CDR1 is MNHEY and CDR2 is SVGAGI. Between the trimmed V and J ends, which lost 1 base and 11 bases, there was a span of 11 bases. The same sample was also used in a study of T cells of mothers and their children. That publication notes: Roughly 2.8 million TCR beta reads per child versus over 9.5 million per mother. When mothers and children were related, their normalized repertoire overlap, which was always slightly higher, did not differ significantly from that of unrelated pairs.

Material: blood. The TCR was taken from a woman aged 40 to 50 in good health. V is TRBV6-5 and J is TRBJ2-2; D not resolved. CDR3 amino acids: CASSYLRIGELFF. The CDR3 nucleotides read TGTGCCAGCAGTTACTTAAGGATCGGAGAGCTGTTTTTT.